This T cell receptor beta chain appears in the sequencing data of a study of blood T cell repertoires in COVID-19. Study in general: The analysed material was cDNA or gDNA that came from T cells, B-cell-depleted T cells, or PBMCs.

Original analysis: The authors estimated nucleated cell counts from reference gene primer amplification. Method: immunoSEQ multiplex PCR; TCRdb's copy keeps in-frame clones and lacks some. For V, J and clone size, that table is used; D and trimming come from the DNA. The table has 300,000 to 400,000 clones, 85% seen once; the top ten hold 1.9%. Per the germline V gene, CDR1 is SEHNR and CDR2 is FQNEAQ (reference sequence). The CDR3 spans 13 residues. Trimming took 3 bases from V and 3 from J, leaving 9 bases between them. During the 2 weeks before they entered the study, exposed participants had met someone with a PCR-confirmed or clinician-diagnosed COVID-19 case.

This chain connects TRBV7-9 to TRBJ2-7; no firm D call. Sequences were obtained from PBMCs or T cells enriched from blood (not recorded which). The TCR was taken from a woman aged 30 to 39 who had been exposed to COVID-19. In nucleotides, the CDR3 is TGTGCCAGCAGCTTCCCTGAGCACTACGAGCAGTACTTC. It yields the protein CASSFPEHYEQYF.